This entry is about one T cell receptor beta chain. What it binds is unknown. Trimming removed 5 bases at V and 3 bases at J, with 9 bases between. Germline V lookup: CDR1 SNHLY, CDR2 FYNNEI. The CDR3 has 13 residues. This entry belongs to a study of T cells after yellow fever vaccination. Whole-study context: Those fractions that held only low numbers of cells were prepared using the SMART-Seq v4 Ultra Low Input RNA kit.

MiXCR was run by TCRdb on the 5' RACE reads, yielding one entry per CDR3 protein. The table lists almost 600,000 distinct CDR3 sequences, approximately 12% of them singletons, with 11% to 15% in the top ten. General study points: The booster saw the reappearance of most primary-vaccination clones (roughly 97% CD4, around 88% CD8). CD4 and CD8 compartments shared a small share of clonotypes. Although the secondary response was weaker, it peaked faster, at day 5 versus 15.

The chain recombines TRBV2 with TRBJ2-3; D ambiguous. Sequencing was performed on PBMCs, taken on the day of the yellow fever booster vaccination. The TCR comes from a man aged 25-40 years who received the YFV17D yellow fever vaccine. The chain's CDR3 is CASSNLGTDTQYF. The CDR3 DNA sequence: TGTGCCAGCAGTAACCTAGGGACAGATACGCAGTATTTT.